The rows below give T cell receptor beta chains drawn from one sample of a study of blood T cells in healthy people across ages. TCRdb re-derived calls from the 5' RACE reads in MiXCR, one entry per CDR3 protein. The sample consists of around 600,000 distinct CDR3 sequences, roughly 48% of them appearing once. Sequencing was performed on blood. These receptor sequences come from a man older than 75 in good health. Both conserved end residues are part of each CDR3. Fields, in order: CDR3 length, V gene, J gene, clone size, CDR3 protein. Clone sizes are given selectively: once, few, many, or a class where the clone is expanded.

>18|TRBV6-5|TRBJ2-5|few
CASSYSRTRLSPRETQYF
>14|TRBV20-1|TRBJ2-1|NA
CSQTGTGAINEQFF
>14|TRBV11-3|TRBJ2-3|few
CASSLTTSTDTQYF
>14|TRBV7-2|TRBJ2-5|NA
CASSSPGGWETQYF
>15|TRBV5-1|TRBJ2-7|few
CASSLGGVPSYEQYF
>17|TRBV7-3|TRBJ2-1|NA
CASSSRPGLAGYNEQFF
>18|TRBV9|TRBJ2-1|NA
CASSVDAGTSGLIGEQFF
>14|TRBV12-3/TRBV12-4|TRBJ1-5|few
CASSLGQGEQPQHF
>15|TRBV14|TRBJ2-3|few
CASSRKTGLADTQYF
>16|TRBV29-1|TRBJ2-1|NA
CSVEVPSPSSYNEQFF
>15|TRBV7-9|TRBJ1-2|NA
CASSARTGGLEGYTF
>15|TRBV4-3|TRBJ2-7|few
CASSQEPRGGYEQYF
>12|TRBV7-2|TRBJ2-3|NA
CASSLATNTQYF
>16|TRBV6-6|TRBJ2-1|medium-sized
CASSPASTSAYNEQFF
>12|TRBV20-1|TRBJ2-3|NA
CSPGGRFGTQYF
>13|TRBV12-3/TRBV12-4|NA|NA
CASSGGPKETQYF
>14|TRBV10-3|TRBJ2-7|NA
CAIRGQGRSYEQYF
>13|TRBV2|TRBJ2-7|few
CASRGHRVDEQYF
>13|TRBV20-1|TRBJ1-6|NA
CSVIGAYNSPLHF
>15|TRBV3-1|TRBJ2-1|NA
CASSQSGPHPNEQFF
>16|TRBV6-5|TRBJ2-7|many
CASSYGVHRGLYEQYF
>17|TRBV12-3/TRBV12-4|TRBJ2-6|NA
CASSLRTVRSGANVLTF
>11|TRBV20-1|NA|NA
CSGTQGYEQYF
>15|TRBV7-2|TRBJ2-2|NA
CASSLDRPGTGELFF
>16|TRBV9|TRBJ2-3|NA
CASSPLRQGSGDTQYF
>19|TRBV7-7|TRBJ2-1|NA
CASSQPSFGGLAGENEQFF
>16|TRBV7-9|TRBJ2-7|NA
CASSPTTVGVTYEQYF
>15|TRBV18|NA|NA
CASSPRDGRPDEQYF
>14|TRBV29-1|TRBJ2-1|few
CSVVLTPGGNEQFF
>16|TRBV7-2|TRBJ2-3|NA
CAGSLVSGGHTDTQYF
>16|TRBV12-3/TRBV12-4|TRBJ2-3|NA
CASRTSGGPSTDTQYF